The clone carrying this T cell receptor (beta chain) occurred once. Its antigen is unknown. PCR employed 60 Vbeta and 13 Jbeta primers. Clones were read by immunoSEQ multiplex PCR, and TCRdb kept only the in-frame ones, dropping some. The sample lists 50,000 or so clones, roughly 53% occurring once. These data originate in a study of cytomegalovirus exposure and HLA in healthy donors. The CDR3 spans 15 residues. CDR1 SGHRS and CDR2 YFSETQ come from the germline V gene. Trimming at V came to 4 bases and at J to 5 bases, leaving 10 bases not matched to a gene. Study-level results: Within a later analysis, the majority of CMV-associated TCR beta chains appeared HLA-restricted. Most TCR sequences were seen very rarely across donors, but some public TCRs occurred in many. In a later analysis, TCR beta V- and J-gene trimming showed a link to a missense DCLRE1C variant. Upon later analysis, TCR association rates were observed to vary by HLA locus, being highest for DRB1 and lowest for HLA-C.

Sequencing was performed on PBMCs. The receptor was isolated from a human donor in good health. This sequence joins TRBV5-1 and TRBJ1-1, with 8 bases identical to TRBD1. CDR3 protein: CASSGTTGGGTEAFF. Here the CDR3 DNA reads TGCGCCAGCAGCGGGACAACAGGGGGTGGAACTGAAGCTTTCTTT.